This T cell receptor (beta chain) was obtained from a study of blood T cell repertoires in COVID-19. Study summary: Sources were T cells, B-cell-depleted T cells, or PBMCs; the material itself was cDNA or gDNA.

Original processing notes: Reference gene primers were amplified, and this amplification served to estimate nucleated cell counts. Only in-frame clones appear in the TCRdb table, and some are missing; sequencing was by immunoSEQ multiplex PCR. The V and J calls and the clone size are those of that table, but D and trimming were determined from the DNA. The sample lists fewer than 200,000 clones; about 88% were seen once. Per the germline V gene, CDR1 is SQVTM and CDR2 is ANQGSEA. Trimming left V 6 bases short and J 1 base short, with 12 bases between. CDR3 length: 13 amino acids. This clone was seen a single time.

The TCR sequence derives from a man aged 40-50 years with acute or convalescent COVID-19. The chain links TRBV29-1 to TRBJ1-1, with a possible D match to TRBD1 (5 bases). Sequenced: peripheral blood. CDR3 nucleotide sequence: TGCAGCGTGTCGGCTAGGGGGAACACTGAAGCTTTCTTT. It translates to CSVSARGNTEAFF.